This TCR beta chain derives from a study of T-cell reconstitution after alpha-beta-depleted transplantation in children. Whole-study findings and limits: The origin of high day-60 TCRbeta diversity in some patients lay in surviving recipient T cells and thymic progenitors.

This clonotype was observed a few times. The target antigen is unknown. The CDR3 spans 17 residues. Trimming removed 5 bases from V and 0 bases from J, with 17 bases in between. Construction of the TCRbeta library involved unique molecular identifiers. TCRdb reanalysed the PCR reads using MiXCR and keeps one entry per CDR3 protein. The repertoire holds 610,000 or so distinct CDR3 sequences, with over 20% as singletons. This receptor was obtained from a boy in the first two years of life with Wiskott-Aldrich syndrome, due to receive a stem cell transplant. The rearrangement uses TRBV12-3 or TRBV12-4 and TRBJ2-1, with a tentative D call TRBD2 (5 bases). Sequences were derived from PBMCs, sampled before TCRalphabeta/CD19-depleted stem cell transplant. The CDR3 here is CASSPPRQRISYNEQFF. The CDR3 DNA sequence: TGTGCCAGCAGTCCCCCCCGGCAGCGGATCTCCTACAATGAGCAGTTCTTC.